One sample yielded the 6 T cell receptor beta chains listed below, sequenced in a study of neurological immune-mediated disorders. TCRdb reanalysed the 5' RACE reads using MiXCR and keeps one entry per CDR3 protein. The profile shows about 55,000 distinct CDR3 sequences, roughly 3.8% of them singletons. Material for sequencing was PBMCs. Every receptor here comes from a man in his fifties or sixties with multiple sclerosis.

This clonotype was recorded at least ten times. This chain uses TRBV28 with TRBJ1-5, with D tentatively TRBD1 (6 bases). Deletions cut 4 bases from V and 7 bases from J, with 8 bases between. This CDR3 is 12 amino acids long. CDR1 MDHEN and CDR2 SYDVKM come from the germline V gene. The CDR3 protein is CASSSDSQPQHF. CDR3 sequence (DNA): TGTGCCAGCAGTTCGGACAGCCAGCCCCAGCATTTT. Together with reference TRBV28 and TRBJ1-5, the CDR3 gives the full variable domain: DVKVTQSSRYLVKRTGEKVFLECVQDMDHENMFWYRQDPGLGLRLIYFSYDVKMKEKGDIPEGYSVSREKKERFSLILESASTNQTSMYLCASSSDSQPQHFGDGTRLSIL.

This clonotype was counted at least ten times. The chain combines TRBV12-3 or TRBV12-4 with TRBJ2-1; possible D gene TRBD2, 5 bases. The V gene lost 8 bases and the J gene lost 12 bases, with 14 bases spanning the gap. The CDR3 sequence is 11 residues long. This CDR3 reads CASGRGSPQFF. CDR3 coding DNA: TGTGCCAGCGGCCGAGGGAGCCCGCAGTTCTTC.

This clonotype was detected many times. The rearrangement joins TRBV12-3 or TRBV12-4 to TRBJ2-1; D possibly corresponds to TRBD2 (6 bases). V was clipped by 9 bases and J by 6 bases, with 21 bases between them. The CDR3 loop spans 15 amino acids. The CDR3 DNA reads TGTGCCAGTCGTCCGAGCGGGCAGGGTGCCAATGAGCAGTTCTTC. This encodes CASRPSGQGANEQFF.

This clonotype has ten or more counts. This sequence joins TRBV19 and TRBJ1-1; 9 nucleotides align to TRBD1. Germline V lookup: CDR1 LNHDA, CDR2 SQIVND (reference sequence). After removal of 3 bases from V and 0 bases from J, the junction contained 5 bases not matched to a gene. The CDR3 consists of 16 residues. The CDR3 loop reads CASSIGTGRVNTEAFF. The CDR3 DNA follows: TGTGCCAGTAGTATCGGGACAGGGAGGGTGAACACTGAAGCTTTCTTT.

This clonotype was recorded at least ten times. The chain recombines TRBV7-8 with TRBJ1-1, with 7 positions matching TRBD1. Germline CDR1 is SGHVS and CDR2 is FQNEAQ. J was trimmed by 2 bases and V by 5 bases; bases with no gene match: 8. The CDR3 extends over 15 amino acids. This CDR3 reads CASSRAGTANTEAFF. CDR3 DNA: TGTGCCAGCAGCAGAGCCGGGACAGCCAACACTGAAGCTTTCTTT.

In its sample, this clonotype was seen many times. The chain is built from TRBV5-1 and TRBJ2-1; 8 bases fit TRBD2. V lost 0 bases, J lost 7 bases, and 12 bases stayed unmatched. Germline CDR1 is SGHRS and CDR2 is YFSETQ. CDR3 size: 17 residues. The CDR3 here is CASSLAESSGRWNEQFF. CDR3 bases: TGCGCCAGCAGCTTGGCCGAGTCTAGCGGGCGTTGGAATGAGCAGTTCTTC.